The 12 T cell receptor beta chains in this list originate from one sample, sequenced in a study of blood T cell repertoires in COVID-19 (dated by TCRdb to 2020 to 2022). To prepare the library, the immunoSEQ multiplex PCR assay was applied. TCRdb stores this immuneACCESS table with in-frame sequences only. Part of the clones is absent; in the studies checked, under half of the shortfall reflects unresolved V genes, and no reason is known for the rest. Recorded for this sample are some 150,000 clones; about 85% of them occurred a single time. The ten largest make up about 14% of the sample. Sequences were obtained from peripheral blood. The receptors were gathered from a woman in her seventies with COVID-19, enrolled during active disease.

This rearrangement joins TRBV6-9 to TRBJ1-1, with TRBD1 as a possible D gene (5 bases). The CDR3 runs 15 residues. Deletions cut 4 bases from V and 1 base from J, with 13 bases between. The germline V gene encodes CDR1 MNHGY and CDR2 SVAAGI. CDR3 loop: CASSSRPTANTEAFF. CDR3 nucleotide sequence: TGTGCCAGCAGTTCCCGCCCGACAGCGAACACTGAAGCTTTCTTT.

The CDR3 nucleotides are TGTGCCAGCAGTTCCAGGGTATACGACTATGGCTACACCTTC. This gives the protein CASSSRVYDYGYTF. J is TRBJ1-2 and V is TRBV27; tentatively, D is TRBD1 (5 bases). The length of the CDR3 is 14 residues. Germline CDR1 and CDR2: MNHEY and SMNVEV (reference sequence). Trimming cost V 4 bases and J 3 bases, with 12 bases left between them.

This sequence joins TRBV15 and TRBJ1-5; tentatively, D is TRBD1 (5 bases). The CDR3 spans 15 residues. CDR1 LNHNV and CDR2 YYDKDF come from the germline V gene (reference sequence). Trimming removed 6 bases at V and 3 bases at J, with 15 bases between. The CDR3 bases are TGTGCCACCAGAAATAGCCAGGGATACAATCAGCCCCAGCATTTT. Amino acids: CATRNSQGYNQPQHF.

The V gene is TRBV19, the J gene TRBJ1-5; D might be TRBD1 (6 bases). Germline V lookup: CDR1 LNHDA, CDR2 SQIVND (reference sequence). Trimming removed 0 bases at V and 2 bases at J, with 8 bases between. The CDR3 contains 15 residues. CDR3 region: CASSIEQGRNQPQHF. CDR3 DNA: TGTGCCAGTAGTATAGAACAGGGACGCAATCAGCCCCAGCATTTT.

The rearrangement joins TRBV7-9 to TRBJ2-3, with 8 bases matching TRBD1. This CDR3 comprises 13 residues. The germline gives CDR1 SEHNR, CDR2 FQNEAQ (reference sequence). J lost 7 bases, V lost 1 base, and 1 base had no gene match. CDR3 sequence: CASSLGDRNTQYF. The CDR3 DNA sequence: TGTGCCAGCAGCTTAGGGGACAGGAATACGCAGTATTTT. The entire variable domain, with the rest obtained from reference TRBV7-9 and TRBJ2-3, is as follows: DTGVSQNPRHKITKRGQNVTFRCDPISEHNRLYWYRQTLGQGPEFLTYFQNEAQLEKSRLLSDRFSAERPKGSFSTLEIQRTEQGDSAMYLCASSLGDRNTQYFGPGTRLTVL.

V is TRBV4-1 and J is TRBJ1-2, with D perhaps matching TRBD1 (6 bases). The CDR3 loop spans 15 amino acids. V was shortened by 4 bases and J by 7 bases, with 19 bases between the two germline ends. Germline loops: CDR1 MGHRA, CDR2 YSYEKL. CDR3 protein: CASSLTGLPWSGYTF. The CDR3 coding sequence is TGCGCCAGCAGCCTCACAGGGTTGCCGTGGAGTGGCTACACCTTC.

The gene calls are TRBV5-1 and TRBJ1-1; the D is unclear. The CDR3 length is 13 residues. CDR1 is SGHRS, CDR2 YFSETQ, per germline. Trimming pared 2 bases from V and 0 bases from J, leaving 5 bases between. The CDR3 DNA sequence: TGCGCCAGCAGCTTAACTATGAACACTGAAGCTTTCTTT. This sequence encodes CASSLTMNTEAFF.

The rearrangement uses TRBV30 and TRBJ1-4; D is perhaps TRBD1 (6 bases). CDR1 is GTSNPN and CDR2 is SVGIG in the germline V gene (reference sequence). V lost 3 bases to trimming and J lost 8 bases, with 13 bases between them. The CDR3 length is 13 residues. The CDR3 DNA is TGTGCCTGGAGCTCAGGGGCCTGGGAAAAACTGTTTTTT. The encoded protein is CAWSSGAWEKLFF.

This chain connects TRBV15 to TRBJ1-1; tentative D call: TRBD1 (5 bases). Germline V lookup: CDR1 LNHNV, CDR2 YYDKDF (reference sequence). CDR3 length: 15 residues. Trimming pared 0 bases from V and 3 bases from J, leaving 11 bases between. CDR3 amino acids: CATSRDQSGYTEAFF. CDR3 DNA: TGTGCCACCAGCAGAGATCAGTCAGGGTACACTGAAGCTTTCTTT. The variable domain in full, with the rest retrieved from reference TRBV15 and TRBJ1-1, is DAMVIQNPRYQVTQFGKPVTLSCSQTLNHNVMYWYQQKSSQAPKLLFHYYDKDFNNEADTPDNFQSRRPNTSFCFLDIRSPGLGDTAMYLCATSRDQSGYTEAFFGQGTRLTVV.

V gene TRBV6-2 or TRBV6-3 combines with J gene TRBJ1-2; D is perhaps TRBD1 (6 bases). Germline CDR1 reads MNHEY; CDR2 reads SVGEGT. V was trimmed by 6 bases and J by 6 bases, leaving 17 bases between them. The CDR3 runs 14 residues. CDR3 residues: CASSPYTGSHGYTF. The CDR3, as DNA: TGTGCCAGCAGCCCCTATACAGGGTCGCATGGCTACACCTTC.

V is TRBV6-5 and J is TRBJ1-5; weak D call: TRBD1 (5 bases). Between the trimmed V and J ends, which lost 6 bases and 4 bases, there was a span of 16 bases. This CDR3 region has 15 residues. From germline, CDR1 is MNHEY and CDR2 SVGAGI. This CDR3 reads CASSAEGGDNQPQHF. The CDR3 DNA is TGTGCCAGCAGCGCGGAGGGAGGGGATAATCAGCCCCAGCATTTT.

V usage is TRBV6-6 and J usage is TRBJ1-4, with TRBD1 matching 7 bases. Germline assignment: CDR1 MNHNY and CDR2 SVGAGI (reference sequence). Trimming at V came to 4 bases and at J to 8 bases, leaving 1 base not matched to a gene. The CDR3 has 12 amino acids. The CDR3 region is CASSSGGEKLFF. The CDR3 region has the DNA TGTGCCAGCAGTTCAGGGGGAGAAAAACTGTTTTTT.